This T cell receptor beta chain was identified during a study of cytomegalovirus exposure and HLA in healthy donors. The study's findings and limits: Many donors carried some public TCRs, although rarity characterized most TCR sequences.

Turning to this clone: Its matching antigen is unknown.

The CDR3 totals 13 residues. Germline V gene data show CDR1 as LNHNV and CDR2 as YYDKDF (reference sequence). The germline V and J ends were trimmed by 8 bases and 1 base, with 11 bases remaining between them. PCR amplification relied on 60 Vbeta primers (plus 13 Jbeta primers). Original methodology: Later reanalysis found roughly 80 million unique TCR beta chains, roughly 9.9 million of them shared. Assay used: immunoSEQ multiplex PCR; TCRdb lists only in-frame clones, some missing. V and J calls and clone size are given by that table; D and trimming were obtained from the DNA. The profile shows tens of thousands of clones, approximately 84% of them singletons.

The specimen was PBMCs. The receptor's source is a man younger than 35 in good health and CMV-seronegative. The chain joins TRBV15 to TRBJ1-2; no clear D. This CDR3 reads CATRGYRNYGYTF. The CDR3 nucleotides are TGTGCCACCCGAGGGTACCGTAACTATGGCTACACCTTC.